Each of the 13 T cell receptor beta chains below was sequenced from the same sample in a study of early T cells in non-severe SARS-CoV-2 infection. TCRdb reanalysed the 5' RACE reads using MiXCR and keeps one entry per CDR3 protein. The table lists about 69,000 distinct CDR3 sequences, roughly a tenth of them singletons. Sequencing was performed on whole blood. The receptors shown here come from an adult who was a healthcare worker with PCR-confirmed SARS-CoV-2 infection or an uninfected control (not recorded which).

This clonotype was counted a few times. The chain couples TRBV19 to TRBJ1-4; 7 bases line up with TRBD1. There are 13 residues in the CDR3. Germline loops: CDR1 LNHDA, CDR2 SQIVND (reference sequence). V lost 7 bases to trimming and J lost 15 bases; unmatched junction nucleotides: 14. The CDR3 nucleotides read TGTGCCAGTACCACCAGGACAGGACTATGGTTGTTTTTT. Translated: CASTTRTGLWLFF.

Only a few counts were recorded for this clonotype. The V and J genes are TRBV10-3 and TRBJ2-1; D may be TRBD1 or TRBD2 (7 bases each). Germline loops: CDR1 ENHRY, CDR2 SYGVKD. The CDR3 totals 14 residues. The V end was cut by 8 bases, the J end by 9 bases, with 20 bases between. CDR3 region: CAIGSRQGGGEQFF. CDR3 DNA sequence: TGTGCCATCGGAAGCCGACAGGGAGGGGGTGAGCAGTTCTTC.

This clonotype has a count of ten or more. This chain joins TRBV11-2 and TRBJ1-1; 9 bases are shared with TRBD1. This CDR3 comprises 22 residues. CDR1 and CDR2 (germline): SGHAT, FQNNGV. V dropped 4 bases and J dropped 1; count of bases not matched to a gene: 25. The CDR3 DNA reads TGTGCCAGCAGCTCCCGCCCCCCCCTCTCTGGGGACAGGGAAGCGAGGAACACTGAAGCTTTCTTT. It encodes CASSSRPPLSGDREARNTEAFF.

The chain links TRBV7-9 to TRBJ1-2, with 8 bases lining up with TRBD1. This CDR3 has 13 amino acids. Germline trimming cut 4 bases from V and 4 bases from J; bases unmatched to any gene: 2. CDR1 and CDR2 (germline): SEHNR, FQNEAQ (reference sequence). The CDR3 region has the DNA TGTGCCAGCAGCTCAGGGGGCGTCTATGGCTACACCTTC. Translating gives CASSSGGVYGYTF.

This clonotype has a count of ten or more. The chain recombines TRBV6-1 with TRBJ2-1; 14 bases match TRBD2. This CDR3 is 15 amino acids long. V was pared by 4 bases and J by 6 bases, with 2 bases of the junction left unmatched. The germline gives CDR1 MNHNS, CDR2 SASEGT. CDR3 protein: CASSGLAGGPNEQFF. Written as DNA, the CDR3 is TGTGCCAGCAGTGGACTAGCGGGGGGGCCCAATGAGCAGTTCTTC.

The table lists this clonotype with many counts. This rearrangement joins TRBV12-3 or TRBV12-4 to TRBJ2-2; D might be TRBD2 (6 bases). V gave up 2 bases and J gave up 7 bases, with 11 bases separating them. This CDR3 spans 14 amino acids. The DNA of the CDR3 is TGTGCCAGCAGTTTACAGATCGGGGGCGGGGAGCTGTTTTTT. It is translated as CASSLQIGGGELFF.

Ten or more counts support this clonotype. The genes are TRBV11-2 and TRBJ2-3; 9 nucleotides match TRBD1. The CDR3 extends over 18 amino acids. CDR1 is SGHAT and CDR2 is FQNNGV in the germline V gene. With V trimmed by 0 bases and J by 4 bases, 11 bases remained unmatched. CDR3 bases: TGTGCCAGCAGCTTAGATCGATCGGGACAGGGTATAGCAGATACGCAGTATTTT. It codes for CASSLDRSGQGIADTQYF.

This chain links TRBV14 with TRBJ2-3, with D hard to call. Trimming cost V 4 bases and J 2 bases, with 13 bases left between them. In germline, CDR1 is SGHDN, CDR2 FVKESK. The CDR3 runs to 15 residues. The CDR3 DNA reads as TGTGCCAGCAGCCTCTGGACCACTACCACAGATACGCAGTATTTT. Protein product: CASSLWTTTTDTQYF.

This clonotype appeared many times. The CDR3 spells CASSHLNSREQYF. The CDR3 coding sequence is TGTGCCAGCAGCCACCTGAATTCGAGGGAGCAGTACTTC. The chain uses TRBV3-1 and TRBJ2-7; D gene unclear. The CDR3 is made up of 13 amino acids. The V end was cut by 3 bases, the J end by 7 bases, with 13 bases between. Germline V CDR1 and CDR2: LGHDT, YNNKEL (reference sequence).

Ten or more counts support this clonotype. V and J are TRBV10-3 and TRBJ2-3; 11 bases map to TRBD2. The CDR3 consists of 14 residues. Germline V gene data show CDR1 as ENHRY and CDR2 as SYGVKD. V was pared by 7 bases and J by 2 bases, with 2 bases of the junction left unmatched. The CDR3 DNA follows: TGTGCCATCAAGGGACTAGCGGTCACAGATACGCAGTATTTT. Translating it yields CAIKGLAVTDTQYF.

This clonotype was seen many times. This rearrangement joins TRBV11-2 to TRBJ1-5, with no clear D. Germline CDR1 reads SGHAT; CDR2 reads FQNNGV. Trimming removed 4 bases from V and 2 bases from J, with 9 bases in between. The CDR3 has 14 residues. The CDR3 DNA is TGTGCCAGCAGCTCGACAAGCGGCAATCAGCCCCAGCATTTT. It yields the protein CASSSTSGNQPQHF.

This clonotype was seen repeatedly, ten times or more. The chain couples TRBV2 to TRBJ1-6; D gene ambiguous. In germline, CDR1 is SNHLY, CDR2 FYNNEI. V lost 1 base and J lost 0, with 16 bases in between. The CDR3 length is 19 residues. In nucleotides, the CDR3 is TGTGCCAGCAGTGAAGTACACCGGCGGATTAGCTCCTATAATTCACCCCTCCACTTT. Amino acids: CASSEVHRRISSYNSPLHF.

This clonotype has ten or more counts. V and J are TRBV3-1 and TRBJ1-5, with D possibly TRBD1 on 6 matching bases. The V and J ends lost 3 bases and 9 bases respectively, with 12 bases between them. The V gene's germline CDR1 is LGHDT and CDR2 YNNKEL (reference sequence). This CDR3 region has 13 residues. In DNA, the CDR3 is TGTGCCAGCAGCCAGATAGGGGGGTCGCCCCAGCATTTT. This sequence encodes CASSQIGGSPQHF.